This entry lists 26 T cell receptor beta chains sequenced from one sample in a study of cytomegalovirus exposure and HLA in healthy donors. Data came from immunoSEQ multiplex PCR; TCRdb stores just in-frame clones and leaves some out. Seen here are just over 20,000 clones, around 97% observed once, and the top ten hold 8% to 10%. Sample: PBMCs. Source of these receptors: a man aged 25-45 years in good health and CMV-seropositive.

This chain links TRBV28 with TRBJ1-5; 7 positions agree with TRBD1. This CDR3 has 13 amino acids. Germline V gene data show CDR1 as MDHEN and CDR2 as SYDVKM. Losses at the gene ends were 6 bases for V and 4 bases for J; bases not matched to a gene: 3. The chain's CDR3 is CASRTGRNQPQHF. Written as DNA, the CDR3 is TGTGCCAGCAGGACAGGGAGGAATCAGCCCCAGCATTTT.

The chain combines TRBV28 with TRBJ2-3, with D possibly TRBD2 on 5 matching bases. The CDR3 is 15 residues long. CDR1 is MDHEN, CDR2 SYDVKM, per germline. Trimming pared 6 bases from V and 5 bases from J, leaving 18 bases between. CDR3: CASRAGLRSGDTQYF. CDR3 bases: TGTGCCAGCAGGGCGGGCCTGAGATCTGGAGATACGCAGTATTTT.

This clone occurred once. The rearrangement links TRBV27 to TRBJ1-4, with D maybe TRBD1 (6 bases). Germline CDR1 reads MNHEY; CDR2 reads SMNVEV (reference sequence). CDR3 length equals 14 residues. V was clipped by 0 bases and J by 12 bases, with 14 bases between them. The CDR3, as DNA: TGTGCCAGCAGTTTATCCCACAGGGCCGGGGAACTGTTTTTT. The encoded protein is CASSLSHRAGELFF.

The rearrangement links TRBV7-2 to TRBJ1-5, with D maybe TRBD1 (6 bases). The V end lost 3 bases, the J end lost 5 bases, and 11 bases lay between the germline ends. In germline, CDR1 is SGHTA, CDR2 FQGNSA. The CDR3 runs 14 residues. The CDR3 DNA sequence: TGTGCCAGCAGCTTCGGTAAGGGGGATCAGCCCCAGCATTTT. Protein: CASSFGKGDQPQHF.

The gene calls are TRBV6-1 and TRBJ2-5; D gene unclear. The V end was cut by 7 bases, the J end by 5 bases, with 14 bases between. Germline V gene data show CDR1 as MNHNS and CDR2 as SASEGT. The CDR3 is 13 residues long. This chain's CDR3 is CASTKGAAETQYF. The CDR3 bases are TGTGCCAGCACGAAAGGTGCAGCGGAGACCCAGTACTTC.

The V call is TRBV5-1, the J call TRBJ2-1; 10 bases line up with TRBD2. Germline trimming cut 6 bases from V and 0 bases from J; bases unmatched to any gene: 9. The CDR3 has 17 residues. The V gene's germline CDR1 is SGHRS and CDR2 YFSETQ. The CDR3, as DNA: TGCGCCAGCACCGCGGCTAGCGGGGGTAGCTCCTACAATGAGCAGTTCTTC. Its protein product is CASTAASGGSSYNEQFF.

V is TRBV7-3 and J is TRBJ1-1, with D perhaps TRBD1 (6 bases). Trimming removed 5 bases from V and 1 base from J, with 11 bases in between. Germline CDR1 reads SGHTA; CDR2 reads FQGTGA. The CDR3 has 14 residues. CDR3 in DNA: TGTGCCAGCAGCACCAGGGGTGGGAACACTGAAGCTTTCTTT. This sequence encodes CASSTRGGNTEAFF.

The V and J genes are TRBV27 and TRBJ1-2; no clear D. The CDR3 contains 14 residues. Deletions cut 7 bases from V and 4 bases from J, with 16 bases between. From germline, CDR1 is MNHEY and CDR2 SMNVEV (reference sequence). CDR3 sequence (DNA): TGTGCCAGCAAGAGGGCCAGCGAAGGCTATGGCTACACCTTC. It yields the protein CASKRASEGYGYTF.

V gene TRBV7-2 combines with J gene TRBJ2-7; D may be TRBD1 (5 bases). Germline CDR1 and CDR2: SGHTA and FQGNSA. The CDR3 is made up of 16 amino acids. Trimming cost V 1 base and J 6 bases, with 19 bases left between them. The CDR3 reads CASSLDLGPPAPEQYF. The CDR3 bases are TGTGCCAGCAGCTTAGACCTGGGGCCCCCGGCCCCCGAGCAGTACTTC. Together with reference TRBV7-2 and TRBJ2-7, the CDR3 gives the full variable domain: GAGVSQSPSNKVTEKGKDVELRCDPISGHTALYWYRQSLGQGLEFLIYFQGNSAPDKSGLPSDRFSAERTGGSVSTLTIQRTQQEDSAVYLCASSLDLGPPAPEQYFGPGTRLTVT.

The chain joins TRBV13 to TRBJ2-3, with D unresolved. CDR1 and CDR2 from the germline V gene are PRHDT and FYEKMQ (reference sequence). The CDR3 runs to 13 residues. The germline V and J ends were trimmed by 5 bases and 8 bases, with 14 bases remaining between them. DNA for the CDR3: TGTGCCAGCAGCCCGGTCAGGTCCGGTACGCAGTATTTT. This translates into CASSPVRSGTQYF.

This chain connects TRBV28 to TRBJ1-1, with TRBD1 matching 7 bases. After removal of 5 bases from V and 5 bases from J, the junction contained 5 bases not matched to a gene. The CDR3 is made up of 13 amino acids. CDR1 and CDR2 (germline): MDHEN, SYDVKM. CDR3 DNA: TGTGCCAGCAGTCCGGGACAGCGAACTGAAGCTTTCTTT. Its protein product is CASSPGQRTEAFF. Full variable domain (missing parts from reference TRBV28 and TRBJ1-1): DVKVTQSSRYLVKRTGEKVFLECVQDMDHENMFWYRQDPGLGLRLIYFSYDVKMKEKGDIPEGYSVSREKKERFSLILESASTNQTSMYLCASSPGQRTEAFFGQGTRLTVV.

This clone was counted once. The chain recombines TRBV18 with TRBJ2-7; 7 nucleotides line up with TRBD1. The germline V gene encodes CDR1 KGHSH and CDR2 LQKENI. The CDR3 has 13 amino acids. V lost 2 bases and J lost 6; bases outside the gene matches: 4. In DNA form, the CDR3 reads TGTGCCAGCTCACCAGACAGGGCAGGCGAGCAGTACTTC. Encoded protein: CASSPDRAGEQYF.

The chain combines TRBV6-5 with TRBJ1-2; 9 nucleotides match TRBD1. J lost 4 bases, V lost 4 bases, and 10 bases had no gene match. The CDR3 loop spans 16 amino acids. CDR1 is MNHEY, CDR2 SVGAGI, per germline. CDR3 amino acids: CASSSPRGQGFYGYTF. The DNA for the CDR3 is TGTGCCAGCAGTTCACCCCGGGGACAGGGTTTCTATGGCTACACCTTC.

The CDR3 is CSTRGGAGDEQYF. The CDR3 nucleotides are TGCAGCACCCGTGGGGGGGCGGGGGACGAGCAGTACTTC. J is TRBJ2-7 and V is TRBV29-1; D is possibly TRBD2 (7 bases). CDR1 is SQVTM, CDR2 ANQGSEA, per germline. V was cut by 8 bases and J by 5 bases, with 19 bases left in between. The CDR3 is made up of 13 amino acids.

This clone has only one observation. V and J are TRBV7-9 and TRBJ1-2; 9 bases agree with TRBD1. The CDR3 is made up of 13 amino acids. Germline V gene data show CDR1 as SEHNR and CDR2 as FQNEAQ (reference sequence). The V segment lost 5 bases and the J segment 4 bases; nucleotides outside the gene matches: 2. CDR3 loop: CASSPTGGYGYTF. The CDR3 coding sequence is TGTGCCAGCAGCCCGACAGGGGGCTATGGCTACACCTTC. Full variable domain (rest looked up from reference TRBV7-9 and TRBJ1-2): DTGVSQNPRHKITKRGQNVTFRCDPISEHNRLYWYRQTLGQGPEFLTYFQNEAQLEKSRLLSDRFSAERPKGSFSTLEIQRTEQGDSAMYLCASSPTGGYGYTFGSGTRLTVV.

The rearrangement uses TRBV4-1 and TRBJ2-1, with D maybe TRBD2 (5 bases). The length of the CDR3 is 16 residues. Trimming removed 4 bases from V and 0 bases from J, with 13 bases in between. The germline V gene has CDR1 MGHRA and CDR2 YSYEKL. DNA of the CDR3: TGCGCCAGCAGCCCTTCGAGGGAGAACTCCTACAATGAGCAGTTCTTC. Its translation: CASSPSRENSYNEQFF.

CDR3 bases: TGTGCCAGCAGCCCCACTAGCGGGACTAGGGAGCAGTACTTC. Protein: CASSPTSGTREQYF. J is TRBJ2-7 and V is TRBV11-2; 10 bases are a match to TRBD2. V lost 5 bases to trimming and J lost 7 bases; unmatched junction nucleotides: 8. Germline CDR1 reads SGHAT; CDR2 reads FQNNGV. This CDR3 contains 14 residues.

J is TRBJ2-5 and V is TRBV28; D call uncertain. The CDR3 has 13 residues. The germline gives CDR1 MDHEN, CDR2 SYDVKM. V was clipped by 6 bases and J by 0 bases, with 8 bases between them. The CDR3 DNA reads as TGTGCCAGCAGCCCGACAAACCAAGAGACCCAGTACTTC. Protein product: CASSPTNQETQYF.

V is TRBV7-2 and J is TRBJ2-7, with 7 bases lining up with TRBD2. With V trimmed by 5 bases and J by 5 bases, 9 bases remained unmatched. Germline CDR1 and CDR2: SGHTA and FQGNSA. This CDR3 contains 14 residues. This chain's CDR3 is CASSRLAIFDEQYF. CDR3 DNA sequence: TGTGCCAGCAGCCGACTAGCTATCTTTGACGAGCAGTACTTC.

DNA of the CDR3: TGCGCCAGCGGGAGGATAGGGGCATATACGCAGTATTTT. This gives the protein CASGRIGAYTQYF. This chain uses TRBV10-1 with TRBJ2-3, with D perhaps matching TRBD2 (6 bases). CDR3 length equals 13 residues. Trimming left V 8 bases short and J 7 bases short, with 16 bases between. Germline CDR1 reads WNHNN; CDR2 reads SYGVQD (reference sequence).

The chain carries TRBV30 and TRBJ2-2, with 8 nucleotides matching TRBD2. The V gene end was trimmed by 4 bases and the J gene end by 6 bases; junction bases not matched to a gene: 10. The germline V gene encodes CDR1 GTSNPN and CDR2 SVGIG (reference sequence). The CDR3 spans 15 residues. CDR3 DNA sequence: TGTGCCTGGAAGGCGGGAGGAACGTACGCCGGGGAGCTGTTTTTT. Translation gives CAWKAGGTYAGELFF.

The chain is built from TRBV13 and TRBJ2-7, with 8 positions matching TRBD1. The CDR3 covers 15 residues. Per the germline V gene, CDR1 is PRHDT and CDR2 is FYEKMQ (reference sequence). Losses at the gene ends were 4 bases for V and 0 bases for J; bases not matched to a gene: 5. Written as DNA, the CDR3 is TGTGCCAGCAGCTCGTGGACAGGGAGCTCCTACGAGCAGTACTTC. It encodes CASSSWTGSSYEQYF.

V usage is TRBV7-2 and J usage is TRBJ1-5; perhaps TRBD1 as D (6 bases). Germline values: CDR1 SGHTA, CDR2 FQGNSA. The CDR3 spans 14 residues. The ends were cut back, 1 base at V and 7 bases at J, with 11 bases in the middle. CDR3 DNA: TGTGCCAGCAGCTTAGGGGGGGGCTTGCAGCCCCAGCATTTT. Its translation is CASSLGGGLQPQHF.

V is TRBV5-1 and J is TRBJ1-2, with 10 positions matching TRBD1. V lost 3 bases and J lost 6; bases outside the gene matches: 8. This CDR3 comprises 15 residues. Germline values: CDR1 SGHRS, CDR2 YFSETQ. Here the CDR3 reads CASSSGQGGINGYTF. The CDR3 DNA follows: TGCGCCAGCAGCTCCGGACAGGGGGGAATCAATGGCTACACCTTC.

V and J are TRBV15 and TRBJ2-7; 7 bases fit TRBD1. Germline CDR1 LNHNV, CDR2 YYDKDF (reference sequence). The CDR3 sequence is 12 residues long. V was pared by 4 bases and J by 6 bases, with 3 bases of the junction left unmatched. Here the CDR3 reads CATSTRDSEQYF. DNA of the CDR3: TGTGCCACCAGCACCCGGGACAGCGAGCAGTACTTC.

This chain uses TRBV5-6 with TRBJ1-1; TRBD1 aligns across 9 bases. The trim removed 5 bases at V and 4 bases at J, leaving 9 bases unmatched. Germline-derived CDR1 and CDR2 are SGHDT and YYEEEE. The CDR3 is 15 amino acids. As DNA, the CDR3 is TGTGCCAGCAGGAAAACAGGGGGCGAGGGCACTGAAGCTTTCTTT. This encodes CASRKTGGEGTEAFF.